Listed here are 28 T cell receptor beta chains from one sample, sequenced in a study of T-cell memory formation after mild COVID-19. TCRdb redid the calling of the 5' RACE reads with MiXCR, one entry per CDR3 protein. The table has about 270,000 distinct CDR3 sequences, 16% seen once. Sequencing was carried out using PBMCs or a T cell subset sorted from them (not recorded which). The receptors shown here come from a young man who had mild COVID-19 (a few samples of this study predate the infection). Cell type and time point are not known.

This clonotype came up a few times. The chain employs TRBV4-3 and TRBJ2-1; 10 positions match TRBD1. Germline loops: CDR1 LGHNA, CDR2 YSLEER. V lost 0 bases, J lost 8 bases, and 13 bases stayed unmatched. The CDR3 runs to 18 residues. This chain's CDR3 is CASSQDRGWDRGSDEQFF. DNA for the CDR3: TGCGCCAGCAGCCAAGATAGGGGCTGGGACAGGGGTAGCGATGAGCAGTTCTTC.

The chain couples TRBV7-8 to TRBJ2-2, with D possibly matching TRBD1 (5 bases). Germline V gives CDR1 SGHVS, CDR2 FQNEAQ. Between the trimmed V and J ends, which lost 4 bases and 4 bases, there was a span of 16 bases. The CDR3 loop spans 16 amino acids. The CDR3: CASSYLAQAPTGELFF. The CDR3, as DNA: TGTGCCAGCAGCTACCTCGCACAGGCGCCCACCGGGGAGCTGTTTTTT.

The sample holds a few counts of this clonotype. The DNA for the CDR3 is TGTGCCAGCAGCTTAGGGACAGCTAAGAACTATGGCTACACCTTC. It codes for CASSLGTAKNYGYTF. This chain links TRBV7-8 with TRBJ1-2, with a possible D match to TRBD1 (6 bases). The CDR3 contains 15 residues. Germline V lookup: CDR1 SGHVS, CDR2 FQNEAQ. V lost 1 base to trimming and J lost 2 bases, with 11 bases between them. Full variable domain (missing parts from reference TRBV7-8 and TRBJ1-2): GAGVSQSPRYKVAKRGQDVALRCDPISGHVSLFWYQQALGQGPEFLTYFQNEAQLDKSGLPSDRFFAERPEGSVSTLKIQRTQQEDSAVYLCASSLGTAKNYGYTFGSGTRLTVV.

The gene calls are TRBV20-1 and TRBJ1-4; D unresolved. With 4 bases removed from V and 8 bases from J, the gap between germline ends came to 14 bases. The length of the CDR3 is 13 residues. CDR1 DFQATT and CDR2 SNEGSKA come from the germline V gene (reference sequence). CDR3 in DNA: TGCAGTGCTAAAGGAGTACGGGGAGAAAAACTGTTTTTT. Translated, it gives CSAKGVRGEKLFF.

This clonotype was observed a handful of times. The chain's CDR3 is CSGSFPLLYEQYV. The CDR3 DNA is TGCAGTGGTAGTTTTCCCCTCTTGTACGAGCAGTACGTC. V and J are TRBV20-1 and TRBJ2-7; D unresolved. Germline V gene lookup returns CDR1 DFQATT and CDR2 SNEGSKA (reference sequence). Trimming took 7 bases from V and 4 from J, leaving 17 bases between them. The CDR3 sequence is 13 residues long.

The rearrangement joins TRBV7-9 to TRBJ2-3; no clear D. This CDR3 has 14 residues. Germline V CDR1 and CDR2: SEHNR, FQNEAQ (reference sequence). The germline V and J ends were trimmed by 2 bases and 2 bases, with 8 bases remaining between them. The CDR3: CASSLRLNTDTQYF. The CDR3 DNA sequence: TGTGCCAGCAGCTTAAGGCTGAACACAGATACGCAGTATTTT.

The chain employs TRBV12-3 or TRBV12-4 and TRBJ2-3; D is undetermined. CDR3 length: 15 residues. V lost 0 bases, J lost 2 bases, and 9 bases lay in between. CDR3 sequence reads: CASSLAGPLTDTQYF. CDR3 in DNA: TGTGCCAGCAGTTTAGCAGGGCCCCTCACAGATACGCAGTATTTT.

This clonotype was counted only a few times. The chain is built from TRBV15 and TRBJ2-5; TRBD1 aligns across 9 bases. The V gene end was trimmed by 3 bases and the J gene end by 2 bases; junction bases not matched to a gene: 4. Per germline, CDR1 LNHNV and CDR2 YYDKDF (reference sequence). The length of the CDR3 is 15 residues. The CDR3 DNA reads as TGTGCCACCAGCAGGGGGACAGGGACGCAAGAGACCCAGTACTTC. Translating it yields CATSRGTGTQETQYF.

This clonotype was found a few times. The V gene is TRBV19, the J gene TRBJ2-7, with 8 nucleotides matching TRBD1. The length of the CDR3 is 14 residues. The germline V gene has CDR1 LNHDA and CDR2 SQIVND (reference sequence). After removal of 5 bases from V and 3 bases from J, the junction contained 6 bases not matched to a gene. CDR3 loop: CASSDRGGFYEQYF. Written as DNA, the CDR3 is TGTGCCAGTAGTGACAGGGGAGGATTCTACGAGCAGTACTTC.

This CDR3 is CASRRDDYGYTF. The DNA of the CDR3 is TGCGCCAGCAGGCGGGATGACTATGGCTACACCTTC. The chain carries TRBV10-2 and TRBJ1-2; D call uncertain. This CDR3 contains 12 residues. Trimming took 6 bases from V and 3 from J, leaving 8 bases between them. In germline, CDR1 is WSHSY, CDR2 SAAADI.

This clonotype has just a few counts. The gene calls are TRBV7-6 and TRBJ1-4, with no clear D. V lost 5 bases, J lost 8 bases, and 18 bases lay in between. The germline gives CDR1 SGHVS, CDR2 FNYEAQ. The CDR3 sequence is 15 residues long. CDR3 DNA: TGTGCCAGCAGCCCTGGACCCTTAGTAGGGGAAAAACTGTTTTTT. Its protein is CASSPGPLVGEKLFF.

This clonotype was seen a few times. The chain joins TRBV4-3 to TRBJ1-1, with a tentative D call TRBD1 (5 bases). CDR3 length: 14 residues. From germline, CDR1 is LGHNA and CDR2 YSLEER. V dropped 0 bases and J dropped 6 bases, with 11 bases sitting between them. For the CDR3, the DNA is TGCGCCAGCAGCCAAGAAGGGGTAGGCGCTGAAGCTTTCTTT. Amino acids: CASSQEGVGAEAFF.

The V gene is TRBV6-1, the J gene TRBJ1-3, with D unclear. V was cut by 4 bases and J by 7 bases, with 8 bases left in between. This CDR3 has 12 amino acids. Germline lookup yields CDR1 MNHNS and CDR2 SASEGT. The CDR3 here is CASSGSWNTIYF. The CDR3 DNA reads as TGTGCCAGCAGTGGAAGTTGGAACACCATATATTTT.

This clonotype was picked up many times. The rearrangement links TRBV7-2 to TRBJ2-5, with 13 bases fitting TRBD2. This CDR3 is 16 amino acids long. The trim removed 5 bases at V and 5 bases at J, leaving 8 bases unmatched. The germline gives CDR1 SGHTA, CDR2 FQGNSA. The CDR3, as DNA: TGTGCCAGCAGCCGAAGTGAGGGACTAGCGGGGGAGACCCAGTACTTC. It translates to CASSRSEGLAGETQYF.

V is TRBV6-5 and J is TRBJ1-4; tentatively, D is TRBD1 (5 bases). Germline V gene data show CDR1 as MNHEY and CDR2 as SVGAGI. This CDR3 has 14 amino acids. Trimming stripped 4 bases from V and 10 bases from J, with 16 bases between. The CDR3 protein is CASSSTATIAKLFF. The CDR3 bases are TGTGCCAGCAGTTCGACAGCAACCATCGCAAAACTGTTTTTT.

Only a few counts were recorded for this clonotype. This CDR3 is CASQPGYLTGELFF. DNA for the CDR3: TGCGCCAGTCAACCAGGGTACCTCACCGGGGAGCTGTTTTTT. The chain couples TRBV4-3 to TRBJ2-2, with D tentatively TRBD1 (5 bases). CDR3 size: 14 residues. Germline CDR1 is LGHNA and CDR2 is YSLEER. Trimming pared 9 bases from V and 4 bases from J, leaving 15 bases between.

This clonotype was detected a few times. J is TRBJ2-7 and V is TRBV24-1; TRBD1 matches 9 bases. This CDR3 contains 13 residues. J lost 6 bases, V lost 4 bases, and 3 bases had no gene match. Germline loops: CDR1 KGHDR, CDR2 SFDVKD. The CDR3 coding sequence is TGTGCCACCAGTGACCAGACAGGGGGCGAGCAGTACTTC. It yields the protein CATSDQTGGEQYF.

V gene TRBV3-1 combines with J gene TRBJ2-5, with D tentatively TRBD2 (6 bases). CDR1 and CDR2 from the germline V gene are LGHDT and YNNKEL (reference sequence). With 4 bases removed from V and 7 bases from J, the gap between germline ends came to 10 bases. The CDR3 spans 12 residues. The CDR3 coding sequence is TGTGCCAGCAGCCGGGGGGAAGGGACCCAGTACTTC. Translation gives CASSRGEGTQYF.

This clonotype was observed a handful of times. The rearrangement uses TRBV4-3 and TRBJ1-6; D is perhaps TRBD1 (5 bases). Per germline, CDR1 LGHNA and CDR2 YSLEER. Trimming pared 1 base from V and 7 bases from J, leaving 14 bases between. The CDR3 length is 16 residues. The CDR3 bases are TGCGCCAGCAGCCAAGGACCGGGGGGGTCCAATTCACCCCTCCACTTT. This codes for CASSQGPGGSNSPLHF.

V and J are TRBV20-1 and TRBJ2-1; maybe TRBD1 (5 bases). The CDR3 sequence is 13 residues long. The germline V and J ends were trimmed by 0 bases and 4 bases, with 7 bases remaining between them. Germline CDR1 reads DFQATT; CDR2 reads SNEGSKA (reference sequence). CDR3 in amino acids: CSARETVYNEQFF. CDR3 coding DNA: TGCAGTGCTAGAGAGACAGTGTACAATGAGCAGTTCTTC.

This clonotype has a handful of counts. This chain joins TRBV6-2 or TRBV6-3 and TRBJ1-5, with D tentatively TRBD1 (5 bases). Germline CDR1 MNHEY, CDR2 SVGEGT. The CDR3 spans 14 residues. Trimming took 6 bases from V and 6 from J, leaving 15 bases between them. The CDR3 loop reads CASRKGQRGQPQHF. The CDR3 DNA sequence: TGTGCCAGCAGAAAGGGGCAGAGGGGTCAGCCCCAGCATTTT.

This clonotype turned up a few times. This chain joins TRBV12-3 or TRBV12-4 and TRBJ1-5; D is possibly TRBD1 (5 bases). The CDR3 length is 13 residues. Trimming pared 3 bases from V and 7 bases from J, leaving 10 bases between. This chain's CDR3 is CASSFSQGQPQHF. CDR3 in DNA: TGTGCCAGCAGTTTTTCCCAGGGCCAGCCCCAGCATTTT.

The chain joins TRBV7-9 to TRBJ1-2, with D tentatively TRBD1 (5 bases). The V gene lost 4 bases and the J gene lost 0 bases, with 15 bases spanning the gap. This CDR3 is 16 amino acids long. Germline V gene data show CDR1 as SEHNR and CDR2 as FQNEAQ (reference sequence). The CDR3 loop is CASSYDTGTPNYGYTF. DNA for the CDR3: TGTGCCAGCAGCTACGATACCGGGACCCCTAACTATGGCTACACCTTC.

The V and J genes are TRBV7-9 and TRBJ2-2; a weak D match, TRBD2 (6 bases). There are 15 residues in the CDR3. Trimming removed 2 bases from V and 7 bases from J, with 14 bases in between. Per the germline V gene, CDR1 is SEHNR and CDR2 is FQNEAQ (reference sequence). As DNA, the CDR3 is TGTGCCAGCAGCTTACCTACGGGAGACCACGGGGAGCTGTTTTTT. Protein: CASSLPTGDHGELFF.

The chain links TRBV5-1 to TRBJ2-1; tentatively, D is TRBD2 (5 bases). Trimming cost V 0 bases and J 7 bases, with 17 bases left between them. Germline V gene sequence: CDR1 SGHRS, CDR2 YFSETQ. The CDR3 covers 16 residues. The CDR3: CASSLAIGVSGNEQFF. The CDR3, as DNA: TGCGCCAGCAGCTTGGCCATCGGGGTCTCGGGGAATGAGCAGTTCTTC.

The rearrangement uses TRBV4-2 and TRBJ1-6; D is ambiguous. The CDR3 contains 16 residues. V was shortened by 0 bases and J by 6 bases, with 12 bases between the two germline ends. The germline gives CDR1 LGHNA, CDR2 YNFKEQ. This CDR3 reads CASSQDLGATNSPLHF. In DNA, the CDR3 is TGTGCCAGCAGCCAAGATTTGGGAGCAACTAATTCACCCCTCCACTTT.

The chain links TRBV4-1 to TRBJ2-3; 13 bases are a match to TRBD2. Per germline, CDR1 MGHRA and CDR2 YSYEKL. With V trimmed by 3 bases and J by 2 bases, 5 bases remained unmatched. This CDR3 region has 17 residues. The DNA for the CDR3 is TGCGCCAGCAGCCAGGAGGGACTAGCGGGGCCCACAGATACGCAGTATTTT. Translating it yields CASSQEGLAGPTDTQYF.

This clonotype was seen a few times. V and J are TRBV6-2 or TRBV6-3 and TRBJ2-1, with D perhaps matching TRBD1 (6 bases). The CDR3 loop spans 15 amino acids. With 6 bases removed from V and 5 bases from J, the gap between germline ends came to 17 bases. Germline CDR1 is MNHEY and CDR2 is SVGEGT. The chain's CDR3 is CASRPPGVSHNEQFF. DNA for the CDR3: TGTGCCAGCAGACCCCCAGGGGTAAGCCACAATGAGCAGTTCTTC.